Below, 2 T cell receptor beta chains from the same sample are listed, as sequenced in a study of CD4+ T cells in melanoma. Clones were read by immunoSEQ multiplex PCR, and TCRdb kept only the in-frame ones, dropping some. The table includes roughly 110,000 clones, 92% detected once. The material sequenced was peripheral blood. These TCRs come from a human donor with melanoma.

V and J are TRBV27 and TRBJ2-7; D call uncertain. Deletions cut 7 bases from V and 0 bases from J, with 16 bases between. The CDR3 has 15 amino acids. CDR1 is MNHEY, CDR2 SMNVEV, per germline (reference sequence). In DNA, the CDR3 is TGTGCCAGCATTCCTAACACCCTCAGCTCCTACGAGCAGTACTTC. Its protein product is CASIPNTLSSYEQYF.

The table lists this clone with a count of one. The chain couples TRBV7-3 to TRBJ2-1; tentative D call: TRBD2 (7 bases). The V gene lost 5 bases and the J gene lost 10 bases, with 21 bases spanning the gap. CDR1 is SGHTA, CDR2 FQGTGA, per germline. CDR3 length equals 15 residues. DNA of the CDR3: TGTGCCAGCAGCCTTCTTAACTCTCCGGGGGGCGAGCAGTTCTTC. This sequence encodes CASSLLNSPGGEQFF.